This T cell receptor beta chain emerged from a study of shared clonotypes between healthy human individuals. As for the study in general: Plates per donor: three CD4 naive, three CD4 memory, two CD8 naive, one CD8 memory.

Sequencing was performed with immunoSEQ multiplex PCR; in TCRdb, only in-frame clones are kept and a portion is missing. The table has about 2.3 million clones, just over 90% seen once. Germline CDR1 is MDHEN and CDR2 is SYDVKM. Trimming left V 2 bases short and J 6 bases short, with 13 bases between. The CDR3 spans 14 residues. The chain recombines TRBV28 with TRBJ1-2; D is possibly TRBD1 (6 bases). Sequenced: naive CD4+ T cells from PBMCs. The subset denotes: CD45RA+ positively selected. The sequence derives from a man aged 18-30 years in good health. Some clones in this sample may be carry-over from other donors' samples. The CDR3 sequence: CASSLGPGADGYTF. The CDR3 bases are TGTGCCAGCAGTTTAGGGCCAGGGGCGGATGGCTACACCTTC.